The rows below give T cell receptor beta chains drawn from one sample of a study of shared clonotypes between healthy human individuals. Data came from immunoSEQ multiplex PCR; TCRdb stores just in-frame clones and leaves some out. The sample records 400,000 or so clones, about 96% being singletons. Sequencing used memory CD8+ T cells sorted from blood. These receptors were taken from a man younger than 45 in good health. Both conserved end residues are part of each CDR3. A D gene is named only where the DNA matches it firmly. Clone size is stated in some rows and not others, as once, few, many or a class when expanded.

D gene,V gene,clone size,J gene,CDR3 DNA,CDR3 protein
-,TRBV10-2,-,TRBJ1-1,TGCGCCAGCCGTTGGGGGGACACTGAAGCTTTCTTT,CASRWGDTEAFF
-,TRBV19,-,TRBJ1-2,TGTGCCAGTAGTATGGGGGACCTCTACACCTTC,CASSMGDLYTF
-,TRBV19,-,TRBJ2-3,TGTGCCAGTAGTGACCTGCGACAGGGCACAGATACGCAGTATTTT,CASSDLRQGTDTQYF
-,TRBV28,-,TRBJ1-5,TGTGCCAGCAGTTTAGATTTGGGGGAGGGAGGTAATCAGCCCCAGCATTTT,CASSLDLGEGGNQPQHF
TRBD1,TRBV6-1,-,TRBJ1-1,TGTGCCAGCAGCCCGACAGGGGGCAAAACTGAAGCTTTCTTT,CASSPTGGKTEAFF
TRBD2,TRBV28,-,TRBJ2-7,TGTGCCAGCAGTTTTCCTAGCGGGACTACCTACGAGCAGTACTTC,CASSFPSGTTYEQYF
-,TRBV28,-,TRBJ1-3,TGTGCCAGCAGTTCTGATAGGTCTGGAAACACCATATATTTT,CASSSDRSGNTIYF
TRBD2,TRBV19,once,TRBJ2-1,TGTGCCAGTAGTACAAATACCGGACTAGCGGGCCACAATGAGCAGTTCTTC,CASSTNTGLAGHNEQFF
-,TRBV7-9,-,TRBJ2-3,TGTGCCAGCAGCTTAGCGCGGTGGGGCAGCGATCTAGCAGATACGCAGTATTTT,CASSLARWGSDLADTQYF
-,TRBV6-5,-,TRBJ1-5,TGTGCCAGCAGTCCGAGAGGGGGATGGGATCAGCCCCAGCATTTT,CASSPRGGWDQPQHF
-,TRBV7-2,-,TRBJ2-1,TGTGCCAGCAGCTTAAACGGCGGCGGGGCGGGATCCAATGAGCAGTTCTTC,CASSLNGGGAGSNEQFF
TRBD2,TRBV27,-,TRBJ2-3,TGTGCCAGCAGGAGAGGGACTAGCGGGTACCTCGGCACAGATACGCAGTATTTT,CASRRGTSGYLGTDTQYF
-,TRBV20-1,-,TRBJ2-7,TGCAGTGCTACCAAGCTCTACGAGCAGTACTTC,CSATKLYEQYF
-,TRBV28,-,TRBJ1-3,TGTGCCAGCAGTTTGCCCACAGGCCTTTCATCTGGAAACACCATATATTTT,CASSLPTGLSSGNTIYF
TRBD1,TRBV5-4,-,TRBJ2-1,TGTGCCAGCAGCACAGGGGGCAATGAGCAGTTCTTC,CASSTGGNEQFF
TRBD2,TRBV7-2,-,TRBJ2-1,TGTGCCAGCAGCTTACGAGCGGGAGGGCCGCATGAGCAGTTCTTC,CASSLRAGGPHEQFF
TRBD1,TRBV19,-,TRBJ1-1,TGTGCCAGTAGTATCCTGACAGGGGGCGTGGGGAACACTGAAGCTTTCTTT,CASSILTGGVGNTEAFF
-,TRBV11-2,-,TRBJ2-7,TGTGCCAGCAGCTTAATGAGCAGCTCCTACGAGCAGTACTTC,CASSLMSSSYEQYF
-,TRBV5-1,-,TRBJ2-5,TGCGCCAGCAGCTTGGAATGGGAGACCCAGTACTTC,CASSLEWETQYF
TRBD2,TRBV7-9,-,TRBJ2-3,TGTGCCAGCCATCCACTAGCGGGAGTTTGGGCAGATACGCAGTATTTT,CASHPLAGVWADTQYF
-,TRBV5-1,once,TRBJ2-6,TGCGCCAGCAGCTTGGACCCCCCCGGGGGGGCCAACGTCCTGACTTTC,CASSLDPPGGANVLTF
TRBD2,TRBV30,-,TRBJ2-1,TGTGCCTGGAGTGTAACTCTAGCGGTTTACAATGAGCAGTTCTTC,CAWSVTLAVYNEQFF
-,TRBV7-2,-,TRBJ2-5,TGTGCCAGCAGCTTAGCGGTCCTCCAAGAGACCCAGTACTTC,CASSLAVLQETQYF
TRBD1,TRBV5-1,-,TRBJ1-4,TGCGCCAGCAGCCTTCGACAGGGGGATGAAAAACTGTTTTTT,CASSLRQGDEKLFF
-,TRBV5-6,once,TRBJ2-1,TGTGCCAGCAGCCGCACCGAGCGGGCGGTCTACAATGAGCAGTTCTTC,CASSRTERAVYNEQFF
-,TRBV6-1,-,TRBJ2-5,TGTGCCAGCAGTGTCCAGCCTCAAGAGACCCAGTACTTC,CASSVQPQETQYF
TRBD2,TRBV6-1,few,TRBJ2-2,TGTGCCAGCAGTGAAGGGGCGGGGGACACCGGGGAGCTGTTTTTT,CASSEGAGDTGELFF
-,TRBV28,-,TRBJ1-5,TGTGCCAGCAGTTTCTGGGATGGGGTTGGCAATCAGCCCCAGCATTTT,CASSFWDGVGNQPQHF
TRBD2,TRBV4-1,-,TRBJ2-1,TGCGCCAGCAGCCACGGAGGACTAGGCGGGGACAATGAGCAGTTCTTC,CASSHGGLGGDNEQFF
TRBD1,TRBV28,-,TRBJ2-5,TGTGCCAGCAGTTTCCAACAGGGGAAAATAGAGACCCAGTACTTC,CASSFQQGKIETQYF
-,TRBV18,-,TRBJ2-7,TGTGCCAGCTCACCGGGGGGCCACGAGCAGTACTTC,CASSPGGHEQYF
-,TRBV25-1,-,TRBJ2-1,TGTGCCAGCAGTGAAGCCGGGAACAATGAGCAGTTCTTC,CASSEAGNNEQFF
TRBD2,TRBV4-2,-,TRBJ2-7,TGTGCCAGCAGCCAAGATCGAGGCGGGAGAGGTGTCTACGAGCAGTACTTC,CASSQDRGGRGVYEQYF
TRBD2,TRBV6-5,once,TRBJ2-7,TGTGCCAGCAGTTACCTAGCGGGAAGCTCCTACGAGCAGTACTTC,CASSYLAGSSYEQYF
TRBD1,TRBV18,-,TRBJ1-1,TGTGCCAGCTCACCGGACAGGAGCGAAGCTTTCTTT,CASSPDRSEAFF
-,TRBV6-1,-,TRBJ1-2,TGTGCCAGCAGTGAAATATACTTAGCTAACTATGGCTACACCTTC,CASSEIYLANYGYTF
TRBD2,TRBV10-2,-,TRBJ2-1,TGCGCCAGCACTGGGGGGACTAGCAACAATGAGCAGTTCTTC,CASTGGTSNNEQFF
-,TRBV27,-,TRBJ2-1,TGTGCCAGCAGTTTAAGGACGGGACAAGGATACAATGAGCAGTTCTTC,CASSLRTGQGYNEQFF
TRBD1,TRBV2,-,TRBJ1-2,TGTGCCAGTATAGGGACAGGGAAAGGTGGCTACACCTTC,CASIGTGKGGYTF
-,TRBV6-1,once,TRBJ2-1,TGTGCCAGCAGTGCCCGTGAGTGGAGTCTTAATGAGCAGTTCTTC,CASSAREWSLNEQFF
-,TRBV25-1,-,TRBJ2-3,TGTGCCAGCAGTGAGGAACTAGTTTCGAGAGATACGCAGTATTTT,CASSEELVSRDTQYF
-,TRBV19,-,TRBJ2-4,TGTGCCAGTAGCTTCTCCGTACTAGCCAAAAACATTCAGTACTTC,CASSFSVLAKNIQYF